What follows describes a single T cell receptor beta chain. No antigen is known for it. One base away there is no much larger clone; base qualities are not given. This specimen belongs to a study of T cells in Graves' hyperthyroidism and ophthalmopathy (dated by TCRdb to about 2019). Study-wide context: Peripheral blood samples were taken at initial diagnosis, before any treatment was given. After sampling, hyperthyroidism patients received methimazole starting at 30 mg daily, and ophthalmopathy patients received high-dose intravenous methylprednisolone. A discovery cohort of roughly 100 patients, 43 with Graves' ophthalmopathy and 55 to 65 with stable Graves' hyperthyroidism, was used to find distinguishing TCR V-J signatures. Prospective prediction of ophthalmopathy was tested in an independent validation cohort consisting of 18 hyperthyroidism patients and approximately 16 patients who later progressed to ophthalmopathy. The study also compared thyroid tissue and blood T-cell repertoires from about six Graves' hyperthyroidism patients. TCR Vbeta CDR3 sequencing of roughly 140 peripheral blood samples (43 ophthalmopathy, roughly 74 hyperthyroidism and some 17 progressor patients) is reported in the paper. The roughly 94 discovery patients were randomly divided into training and test sets at a 7:3 ratio.

Moderately to severely active disease, a Clinical Activity Score of at least 3, a NOSPECS grade of at least 4, and a duration under 3 months were present in ophthalmopathy patients. Patients with uncontrolled infections, other autoimmune diseases, pregnancy or lactation were excluded. Diagnoses were established on the basis of clinical symptoms, serum thyroxine and TRAb, thyroid ultrasound, and orbital computed tomography. PBMCs were isolated from approximately 10 ml of fresh peripheral blood by Ficoll-Paque density gradient centrifugation. Total RNA was extracted with Trizol reagent, and quality was checked on an Agilent 2100 Bioanalyzer. Broader findings and caveats from the paper: Most expanded thyroid clonotypes (frequency above 0.001) were also detected in blood, suggesting blood repertoires may reflect thyroid immune responses. In cross-validation, a model built on a 13 V-J signature told ophthalmopathy apart from stable hyperthyroidism with over 85% sensitivity and around 83% specificity, and in testing the same model reached 80%/75%. In validation, progression to ophthalmopathy was predicted by the model with 55% to 71% sensitivity and roughly 76% specificity, a median of roughly six months before onset. No statistical method was used to set the sample size in advance, and investigators knew the group allocation.

The CDR3 holds 12 amino acids from the cysteine to the phenylalanine. The CDR3 DNA has 36 bases and is translated from base 1. Per the germline V gene, SQVTM is the CDR1 and ANQGSEA is the CDR2. V lost 8 bases and J lost 7 bases; the stretch between them is 17 bases long. TCR beta CDR3 regions were amplified from RNA transcripts. A first-round RT-PCR of the TCR CDR3 used the HTBI primer set with the Qiagen OneStep RT-PCR kit. The libraries were constructed in a second round of multiplex PCR and then size-selected and purified. Paired-end sequencing of the libraries was performed with 100 bp reads on an Illumina HiSeq2000. As for how the authors treated the data: SOAPnuke was used to process the raw data, removing reads that contained adapters or uncalled bases, had a mean Phred below 15, or lacked an exact match to the constant primer or identifier. High-quality paired reads were merged using COPE v1.2.5, and each unique nucleotide sequence was defined as a clonotype. MiTCR v1.1 was used to align clonotypes to the IMGT TRBV, TRBD and TRBJ reference segments. Analysis was restricted to V-J combinations with a frequency above 0.0001, which covered 99.2% of repertoires. The TCS score was defined as the ratio of F50 (clonal expansion) to E x V (chaos), calculated using BLOSUM62-based TCRdist between CDR3 peptides within each V-J. Welch's t-statistics and random forest reduced 450 to 600 V-J features to 13, which were used in a naive Bayes classifier (R e1071). TCRdb reworked the public reads: Q25 trimming with fastp, MiXCR clone assembly, productive beta chains retained. Identical CDR3 protein sequences are pooled into one entry, listed with their most common genes and DNA. None of the V and J calls come from the authors' own analysis; TCRdb made them. The sample profile shows some 300,000 distinct CDR3 sequences; roughly 18% of them were found once. Just under 40% of the sample is in the top ten clones.

Sequenced sample: blood. This clonotype was sampled from a man between 45 and 60 years old with Graves' ophthalmopathy. The chain joins TRBV29-1 to TRBJ1-2; TRBD1 might be the D gene, on 5 matching bases. The sequence in DNA is TGCAGCTCCTACGGAGGGGTGGGTGGCTACACCTTC. The translation is CSSYGGVGGYTF.